The present T cell receptor (beta chain) was sequenced within a study of CXCR3-negative and CXCR3-positive naive CD8 T cells. Study results and caveats: Surface CD5 looked about the same in the naive subsets, so the authors worked out TCR strength from TRB CDR3 properties. CXCR3 expression dropped partially after cryopreservation, and most assays relied on fresh PBMCs.

The TRB cDNA libraries were prepared by 5' RACE with UMI labels. TCRdb re-called the 5' RACE reads and shows each CDR3 protein once, DNA omitted. The table lists tens of thousands of distinct CDR3 sequences. A remark on this clonotype: The antigen is unknown.

Sequencing used memory CD8+ T cells from blood. The sequence derives from a human donor in good health. Some clones in this sample may be carry-over from other donors' samples.

CDR3 protein: CASSFEDPYNEQFF. The chain recombines TRBV5-1 with TRBJ2-1. The germline gives CDR1 SGHRS, CDR2 YFSETQ. The CDR3 sequence is 14 residues long.